These T cell receptor beta chains were read from a single sample in a study of OX40 agonist ivuxolimab in advanced cancers. This table comes from immunoSEQ multiplex PCR, and its TCRdb copy is limited to in-frame clones, with some not included. The table shows 71,000 or so clones, with around nine tenths occurring only once. The starting material was CD4+ or CD8+ T cells sorted from blood, obtained in a trial of the OX40 agonist ivuxolimab. Receptor source: an adult with an advanced solid tumor such as melanoma, head and neck, liver or kidney cancer. Both conserved end residues are part of each CDR3. Fields, in order: J gene, CDR3 length, D gene, clone size, V gene, CDR3 DNA, CDR3 protein. D genes are given only for firm matches. Some rows mark clone size as missing; the rest say once, few, many or name a class of expanded clone.

>TRBJ1-1|16|TRBD1|-|TRBV28
TGTGCCAGCAGTTTATTGCCGGGACAGGGGCAGGTTGAAGCTTTCTTT
CASSLLPGQGQVEAFF
>TRBJ2-1|15|TRBD2|once|TRBV5-1
TGCGCCAGCCGCCAGACTAGCGGGACTTACAATGAGCAGTTCTTC
CASRQTSGTYNEQFF
>TRBJ2-7|16|TRBD2|-|TRBV30
TGTGCCTGGAGTGACCTTATAGCGGGGAGCTCCTACGAGCAGTACTTC
CAWSDLIAGSSYEQYF
>TRBJ1-1|14|-|-|TRBV5-1
TGCGCCAGCAGCTTGGGTGGGTTTCGGGACGGCGCTTTCTTT
CASSLGGFRDGAFF
>TRBJ1-2|15|TRBD1|-|TRBV27
TGTGCCAGCAGTACCCGGGACAGTCGTGGCTATGGCTACACCTTC
CASSTRDSRGYGYTF
>TRBJ2-3|14|-|-|TRBV5-1
TGCGCCAGCAGTTCGGGACAACCCACAGATACGCAGTATTTT
CASSSGQPTDTQYF
>TRBJ2-3|19|TRBD2|-|TRBV13
TGTGCCAGCAGCCCAGAGTGGGGACTAGCGGGATCTAGCACAGATACGCAGTATTTT
CASSPEWGLAGSSTDTQYF
>TRBJ2-1|14|-|-|TRBV27
TGTGCCAGCAGTTCCGCTCGGACTGCCGCCGAGCAGTTCTTC
CASSSARTAAEQFF
>TRBJ1-2|13|-|-|TRBV30
TGTGCCTGGAGTGGGGCCCGTAACTATGGCTACACCTTC
CAWSGARNYGYTF
>TRBJ1-5|14|-|-|TRBV30
TGTGCCTGGAGTGAAGGGACCGGCAATCAGCCCCAGCATTTT
CAWSEGTGNQPQHF
>TRBJ1-6|11|-|-|TRBV29-1
TGCAGCGTTGAACGAAATTCACCCCTCCACTTT
CSVERNSPLHF